This T cell receptor (beta chain) stems from a study of control samples from healthy donors and cancer patients. Some clones are missing from TCRdb's copy, which holds only in-frame ones; the method was immunoSEQ multiplex PCR. The sample holds 20,000 to 25,000 clones, roughly four fifths seen once. CDR3 length: 14 amino acids. With 0 bases removed from V and 0 bases from J, the gap between germline ends came to 6 bases. Germline assignment: CDR1 SGHRS and CDR2 YFSETQ. Sequenced input: PBMCs. The chain joins TRBV5-1 to TRBJ1-1, with unresolved D. The sequence came from a man aged 60 to 75 with head and neck cancer. This CDR3 is CASSLDGLNTEAFF. The DNA of the CDR3 is TGCGCCAGCAGCTTGGATGGCTTGAACACTGAAGCTTTCTTT. Complete variable domain (other parts from reference TRBV5-1 and TRBJ1-1): KAGVTQTPRYLIKTRGQQVTLSCSPISGHRSVSWYQQTPGQGLQFLFEYFSETQRNKGNFPGRFSGRQFSNSRSEMNVSTLELGDSALYLCASSLDGLNTEAFFGQGTRLTVV.